This entry lists 2 T cell receptor beta chains sequenced from one sample in a study of Ad26.COV2.S vaccination and SARS-CoV-2 variants. Profiled with immunoSEQ multiplex PCR; TCRdb holds only in-frame clones, not every one. The sample lists roughly 510,000 clones; around 88% were seen once. This sample's treatment: around 19 received Ad26.COV2.S at low or high dose, single or two shots; roughly 5 received placebo; per-sample allocation not given. Sampling took place 63 days after the first vaccine or placebo injection. The sample here was peripheral blood, taken in a trial of Ad26.COV2.S vaccine versus placebo. All receptors come from a person between 18 and 59 years old who received the Ad26.COV2.S COVID-19 vaccine or a placebo.

The sample holds a few counts of this clone. V usage is TRBV27 and J usage is TRBJ2-7; weak D call: TRBD1 (6 bases). The V gene's germline CDR1 is MNHEY and CDR2 SMNVEV (reference sequence). The CDR3 is made up of 13 amino acids. The V end lost 6 bases, the J end lost 0 bases, and 9 bases lay between the germline ends. CDR3 region: CASRKDSSYEQYF. The DNA of the CDR3 is TGTGCCAGCAGAAAGGACAGCTCCTACGAGCAGTACTTC.

V gene TRBV11-3 combines with J gene TRBJ2-1; D may correspond to TRBD1 or TRBD2 (6 bases each). From germline, CDR1 is SGHNT and CDR2 YENEEA. V was cut by 2 bases and J by 10 bases, with 18 bases left in between. The CDR3 is 15 residues long. CDR3 DNA: TGTGCCAGCAGCTTATACTCGGGAGAGGGGGTAGAGCAGTTCTTC. This sequence encodes CASSLYSGEGVEQFF.